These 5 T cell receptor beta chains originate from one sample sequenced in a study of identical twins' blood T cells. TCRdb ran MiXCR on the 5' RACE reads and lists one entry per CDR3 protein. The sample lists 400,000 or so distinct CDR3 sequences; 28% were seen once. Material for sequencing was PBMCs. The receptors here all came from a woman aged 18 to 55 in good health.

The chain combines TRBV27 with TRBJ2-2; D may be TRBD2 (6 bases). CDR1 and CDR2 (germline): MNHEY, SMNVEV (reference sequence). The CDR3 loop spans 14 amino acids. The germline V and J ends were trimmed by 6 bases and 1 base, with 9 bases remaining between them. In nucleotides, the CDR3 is TGTGCCAGCAGCTGGGGGGAGAACACCGGGGAGCTGTTTTTT. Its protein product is CASSWGENTGELFF.

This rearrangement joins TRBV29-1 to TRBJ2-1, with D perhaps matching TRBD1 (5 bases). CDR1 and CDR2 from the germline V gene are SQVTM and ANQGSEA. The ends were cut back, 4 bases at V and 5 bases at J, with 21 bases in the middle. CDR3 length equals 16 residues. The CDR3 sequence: CSVGARRRQLNNEQFF. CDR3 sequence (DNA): TGCAGCGTTGGAGCCAGGAGAAGACAGCTAAACAATGAGCAGTTCTTC.

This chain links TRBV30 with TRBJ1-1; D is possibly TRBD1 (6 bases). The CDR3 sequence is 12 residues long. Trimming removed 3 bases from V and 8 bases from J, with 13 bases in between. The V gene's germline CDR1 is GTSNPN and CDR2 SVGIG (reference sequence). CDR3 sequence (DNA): TGTGCCTGGAGCTTCAGGGGATCAGAAGCTTTCTTT. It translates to CAWSFRGSEAFF.

The CDR3 nucleotides read TGTGCCAGCTCACCAGGGTTAGCGGGACTCAATGAGCAGTTCTTC. Translation gives CASSPGLAGLNEQFF. The rearrangement uses TRBV18 and TRBJ2-1, with 8 bases matching TRBD2. The CDR3 contains 15 residues. Germline-derived CDR1 and CDR2 are KGHSH and LQKENI. Trimming cost V 2 bases and J 6 bases; bases outside gene matches: 6.

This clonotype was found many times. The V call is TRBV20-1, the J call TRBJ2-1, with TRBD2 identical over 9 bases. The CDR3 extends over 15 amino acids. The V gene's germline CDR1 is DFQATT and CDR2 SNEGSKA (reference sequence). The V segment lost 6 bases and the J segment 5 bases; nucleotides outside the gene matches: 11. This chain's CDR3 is CSAPRLAVDNNEQFF. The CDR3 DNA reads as TGCAGTGCCCCCAGACTAGCGGTAGATAACAATGAGCAGTTCTTC.